Each of the 8 T cell receptor beta chains below was sequenced from the same sample in a study of blood T cell repertoires in COVID-19. Some clones are missing from TCRdb's copy, which holds only in-frame ones; the method was immunoSEQ multiplex PCR. The table includes some 130,000 clones, roughly 80% detected once. Sequencing used peripheral blood. These receptors were obtained from a man in his sixties who had recovered from COVID-19.

V gene TRBV7-2 combines with J gene TRBJ1-6; 9 nucleotides align to TRBD1. The V segment lost 1 base and the J segment 6 bases; nucleotides outside the gene matches: 1. Germline V CDR1 and CDR2: SGHTA, FQGNSA. The CDR3 sequence is 15 residues long. CDR3 loop: CASSLGTGVNSPLHF. The CDR3 region has the DNA TGTGCCAGCAGCTTAGGGACAGGGGTTAATTCACCCCTCCACTTT.

This sequence joins TRBV7-2 and TRBJ2-1; the match to TRBD2 covers 7 bases. This CDR3 is built from 14 residues. Germline CDR1 reads SGHTA; CDR2 reads FQGNSA. V was pared by 5 bases and J by 5 bases, with 6 bases of the junction left unmatched. For the CDR3, the DNA is TGTGCCAGCAGCAGGACTAGAAACCACAATGAGCAGTTCTTC. This translates into CASSRTRNHNEQFF.

V gene TRBV2 combines with J gene TRBJ2-5; 7 bases align to TRBD1. The CDR3 extends over 11 amino acids. In germline, CDR1 is SNHLY, CDR2 FYNNEI. V dropped 4 bases and J dropped 12; count of bases not matched to a gene: 5. The CDR3 region is CASSAYTGEYF. The CDR3, as DNA: TGTGCCAGCAGTGCGTACACAGGGGAGTACTTC.

This rearrangement joins TRBV28 to TRBJ2-1; unclear D gene. Deletions cut 5 bases from V and 7 bases from J, with 15 bases between. The CDR3 runs to 14 residues. The germline CDR1 and CDR2 sequences are MDHEN and SYDVKM. The CDR3 spells CASSANVRVNEQFF. For the CDR3, the DNA is TGTGCCAGCAGTGCAAATGTTCGAGTGAATGAGCAGTTCTTC.

This clone was recorded a few times. The V call is TRBV7-3, the J call TRBJ2-6; no clear D. Germline V lookup: CDR1 SGHTA, CDR2 FQGTGA. The CDR3 has 16 amino acids. Trimming took off 1 base at V and 0 bases at J, with 7 bases between the two ends. CDR3 sequence reads: CASSLNPSSGANVLTF. The CDR3 nucleotides read TGTGCCAGCAGCTTAAACCCGAGCTCTGGGGCCAACGTCCTGACTTTC.

The CDR3 DNA reads TGTGCCATCAGTGTCCAGCGGGGCGAGCAGTTCTTC. Amino acids: CAISVQRGEQFF. V gene TRBV10-3 combines with J gene TRBJ2-1; TRBD2 matches 7 bases. The CDR3 covers 12 residues. Germline CDR1 is ENHRY and CDR2 is SYGVKD. The junction had 4 bases not matched to a gene; V was cut back by 4 bases and J by 10 bases.

The V call is TRBV3-1 (or the pseudogene TRBV3-2), the J call TRBJ1-2, with D unclear. In germline, CDR1 is LGHDT, CDR2 YNNKEL (reference sequence). Trimming cost V 3 bases and J 8 bases, with 22 bases left between them. The CDR3 length is 16 residues. CDR3 DNA sequence: TGTGCCAGCAGCCACACTAGGTTAGGCGGCGTAGGGGGCTACACCTTC. Translating it yields CASSHTRLGGVGGYTF.

This chain connects TRBV5-1 to TRBJ2-2; 8 positions match TRBD1. The CDR3 covers 14 residues. The trim removed 6 bases at V and 7 bases at J, leaving 8 bases unmatched. CDR1 and CDR2 from the germline V gene are SGHRS and YFSETQ. The CDR3 region is CASTPQGGGGELFF. CDR3 bases: TGCGCCAGCACCCCACAGGGGGGCGGCGGGGAGCTGTTTTTT.